This TCR beta chain stems from a study of identical twins. The CDR3 sequence is 15 residues long. The germline V gene encodes CDR1 SGHAT and CDR2 FQNNGV. The V gene lost 3 bases and the J gene lost 7 bases, with 16 bases spanning the gap. This clonotype came up a few times. A single record per CDR3 protein comes from TCRdb applying MiXCR to the 5' RACE reads. The repertoire holds roughly 500,000 distinct CDR3 sequences, with less than 25% as singletons. The same specimen was also included in a second study, on T cells expressing NK-cell markers.

This TCR came from a woman between 18 and 29 years old in good health. J is TRBJ2-1 and V is TRBV11-2; D unclear. Sequencing was done on a sample of CD4+ T cells sorted from blood. CDR3 sequence (DNA): TGTGCCAGCAGCTTCTTTGTCCGTTCCTTAAATGAGCAGTTCTTC. Protein: CASSFFVRSLNEQFF.